The next 16 T cell receptor beta chains were all read from a single sample in a study of cytomegalovirus exposure and HLA in healthy donors. Primers included in the PCR were 60 Vbeta and 13 Jbeta primers. Using immunoSEQ multiplex PCR, the repertoire was profiled, and TCRdb retains in-frame clones only, with some absent. This sample has about 150,000 clones, with 73% found just once. Source material: PBMCs. Every receptor here comes from a woman between 18 and 29 years old in good health and CMV-seronegative.

The chain combines TRBV7-9 with TRBJ2-7, with D tentatively TRBD2 (5 bases). Trimming took off 5 bases at V and 2 bases at J, with 16 bases between the two ends. CDR1 and CDR2 (germline): SEHNR, FQNEAQ (reference sequence). This CDR3 spans 15 amino acids. The CDR3 spells CASSPRLRGTYEQYF. CDR3 bases: TGTGCCAGCAGCCCCAGGCTACGGGGAACCTACGAGCAGTACTTC.

The chain recombines TRBV9 with TRBJ2-1; 10 bases match TRBD2. J lost 8 bases, V lost 0 bases, and 11 bases had no gene match. This CDR3 contains 17 residues. CDR1 is SGDLS, CDR2 YYNGEE, per germline. CDR3 coding DNA: TGTGCCAGCAGCGTAGCTTTAGCGGGGGGCCTCAGGGATGAGCAGTTCTTC. Translating gives CASSVALAGGLRDEQFF.

In its sample, this clone was seen a few times. The chain links TRBV5-1 to TRBJ1-3; TRBD1 might be the D (6 bases). The germline V and J ends were trimmed by 1 base and 7 bases, with 24 bases remaining between them. CDR3 length: 18 amino acids. CDR1 is SGHRS and CDR2 is YFSETQ in the germline V gene. For the CDR3, the DNA is TGCGCCAGCAGCTTGAGACCTCGGACAGAACTAAGGAGTAACACCATATATTTT. This encodes CASSLRPRTELRSNTIYF.

This clone was detected once. A single base is all that separates this from a far larger clone, so a read error is likely. Other DNA sequences within the sample encode an identical CDR3. As DNA, the CDR3 is TGTGCCAGCAGCCAGGACACCGGGACAGGGGGCAACGAGCAGTACTTC. Its translation: CASSQDTGTGGNEQYF. The chain is built from TRBV5-4 and TRBJ2-7; 12 bases are a match to TRBD1. Trimming took 4 bases from V and 5 from J; bases not matched to a gene: 10. Germline V gene data show CDR1 as SGHNT and CDR2 as YYREEE (reference sequence). The CDR3 has 16 residues.

Here the CDR3 reads CASSVGQGASYGYTF. DNA of the CDR3: TGTGCCAGCAGCGTTGGGCAGGGGGCGAGCTATGGCTACACCTTC. V usage is TRBV9 and J usage is TRBJ1-2; TRBD1 aligns across 8 bases. CDR1 is SGDLS, CDR2 YYNGEE, per germline. The ends lost 2 bases at V and 4 bases at J; junction bases unmatched: 7. The CDR3 covers 15 residues.

This clone occurred a few times. The rearrangement uses TRBV6-6 and TRBJ1-2; the D gene is possibly TRBD1 (6 bases). Germline CDR1 MNHNY, CDR2 SVGAGI (reference sequence). This CDR3 contains 15 residues. Trimming took off 0 bases at V and 4 bases at J, with 12 bases between the two ends. CDR3 nucleotide sequence: TGTGCCAGCAGTTACTCGGCACAGGGTAGCTATGGCTACACCTTC. This gives the protein CASSYSAQGSYGYTF.

CDR3 region: CASSSGTGLGELFF. The CDR3, as DNA: TGTGCCAGCAGCTCCGGGACAGGGCTCGGGGAGCTGTTTTTT. The V and J genes are TRBV5-6 and TRBJ2-2; 9 bases fit TRBD1. The CDR3 contains 14 residues. CDR1 is SGHDT and CDR2 is YYEEEE in the germline V gene. V shed 3 bases, J shed 7 bases, and the junction held 4 bases outside the gene matches.

Remarks on this clone: An end of the junction does not agree with germline; a read error may underlie this. The chain recombines TRBV7-9 with TRBJ2-1; 12 nucleotides agree with TRBD2. The CDR3 is 15 residues long. Germline CDR1 reads SEHNR; CDR2 reads FQNEAQ (reference sequence). The CDR3 DNA follows: TGTTCCAGCAGCTTAGCGACTAGCGGGAGACCTTGGCAGTTCTTC. It is translated as CSSSLATSGRPWQFF.

The V and J genes are TRBV7-2 and TRBJ1-1; D is unresolved. This CDR3 comprises 16 residues. Per germline, CDR1 SGHTA and CDR2 FQGNSA. Trimming took off 1 base at V and 0 bases at J, with 12 bases between the two ends. The CDR3 sequence: CASSLVPAVMNTEAFF. The DNA of the CDR3 is TGTGCCAGCAGCTTAGTACCGGCGGTAATGAACACTGAAGCTTTCTTT. The full variable domain, with the rest looked up from reference TRBV7-2 and TRBJ1-1, is GAGVSQSPSNKVTEKGKDVELRCDPISGHTALYWYRQSLGQGLEFLIYFQGNSAPDKSGLPSDRFSAERTGGSVSTLTIQRTQQEDSAVYLCASSLVPAVMNTEAFFGQGTRLTVV.

This clone occurred a few times. V is TRBV7-3 and J is TRBJ1-1; the match to TRBD1 covers 8 bases. There are 15 residues in the CDR3. Germline values: CDR1 SGHTA, CDR2 FQGTGA. V lost 5 bases and J lost 0; bases outside the gene matches: 5. The CDR3 loop reads CASSPDRGLNTEAFF. For the CDR3, the DNA is TGTGCCAGCAGCCCTGACAGGGGTCTGAACACTGAAGCTTTCTTT.

V usage is TRBV10-2 and J usage is TRBJ1-1; D is uncertain. The length of the CDR3 is 13 residues. Looked up from germline, CDR1 is WSHSY and CDR2 is SAAADI. V lost 6 bases and J lost 0, with 8 bases in between. The CDR3 is CASSEGLNTEAFF. The CDR3 nucleotides read TGCGCCAGCAGCGAGGGCCTGAACACTGAAGCTTTCTTT.

The genes are TRBV20-1 and TRBJ1-2; possible D gene TRBD1, 5 bases. CDR3 length: 10 residues. Trimming removed 6 bases at V and 7 bases at J, with 9 bases between. The germline V gene has CDR1 DFQATT and CDR2 SNEGSKA (reference sequence). The CDR3 DNA sequence: TGCAGTGCGGGGGGAGGTGGCTACACCTTC. Translation: CSAGGGGYTF.

The gene calls are TRBV7-2 and TRBJ2-4; TRBD2 agrees at 12 bases. J lost 0 bases, V lost 5 bases, and 5 bases had no gene match. The CDR3 consists of 17 residues. Germline V gives CDR1 SGHTA, CDR2 FQGNSA. CDR3 nucleotide sequence: TGTGCCAGCAGCCTATCGACTAGCGGGAGAGCCAAAAACATTCAGTACTTC. This encodes CASSLSTSGRAKNIQYF.

This chain links TRBV2 with TRBJ2-5, with 8 positions matching TRBD2. J was trimmed by 1 base and V by 5 bases; bases with no gene match: 3. The CDR3 is 14 amino acids. From germline, CDR1 is SNHLY and CDR2 FYNNEI. CDR3 nucleotides: TGTGCCAGCAGTTCGACTAGCGTCCAAGAGACCCAGTACTTC. This codes for CASSSTSVQETQYF.

CDR3 sequence: CASGQGTGGTEAFF. The CDR3 coding sequence is TGTGCTAGTGGTCAGGGTACTGGAGGGACTGAAGCTTTCTTT. The chain carries TRBV12-5 and TRBJ1-1, with TRBD1 as a possible D gene (5 bases). Trimming pared 5 bases from V and 5 bases from J, leaving 15 bases between. The CDR3 runs 14 residues. Germline loops: CDR1 LGHNT, CDR2 FRNRAP.

There are a few counts of this clone. The chain carries TRBV9 and TRBJ2-2, with D perhaps matching TRBD2 (7 bases). Trimming removed 3 bases at V and 5 bases at J, with 14 bases between. The germline V gene encodes CDR1 SGDLS and CDR2 YYNGEE. The CDR3 spans 15 residues. In nucleotides, the CDR3 is TGTGCCAGCAGCGCTATACAGGGAGGGACCGGGGAGCTGTTTTTT. This sequence encodes CASSAIQGGTGELFF.